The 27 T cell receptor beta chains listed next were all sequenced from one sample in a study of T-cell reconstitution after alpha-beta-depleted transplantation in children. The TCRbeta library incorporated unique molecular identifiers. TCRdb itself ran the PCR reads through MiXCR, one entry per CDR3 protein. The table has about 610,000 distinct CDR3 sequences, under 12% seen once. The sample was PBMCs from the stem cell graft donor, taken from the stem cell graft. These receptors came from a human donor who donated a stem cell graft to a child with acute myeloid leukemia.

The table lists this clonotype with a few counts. The chain's CDR3 is CASSLGQISYEQYF. CDR3 in DNA: TGTGCCAGCAGTTTAGGACAGATCTCCTACGAGCAGTACTTC. V and J are TRBV12-3 or TRBV12-4 and TRBJ2-7; a weak D match, TRBD1 (5 bases). V was trimmed by 1 base and J by 0 bases, leaving 7 bases between them. The CDR3 runs to 14 residues.

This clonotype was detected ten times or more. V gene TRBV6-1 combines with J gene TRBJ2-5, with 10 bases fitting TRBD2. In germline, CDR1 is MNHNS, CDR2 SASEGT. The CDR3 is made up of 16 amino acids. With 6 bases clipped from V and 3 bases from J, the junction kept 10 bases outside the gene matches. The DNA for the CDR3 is TGTGCCAGCAGCCCCCACCCGGGACTAGCGAAAGAGACCCAGTACTTC. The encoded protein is CASSPHPGLAKETQYF.

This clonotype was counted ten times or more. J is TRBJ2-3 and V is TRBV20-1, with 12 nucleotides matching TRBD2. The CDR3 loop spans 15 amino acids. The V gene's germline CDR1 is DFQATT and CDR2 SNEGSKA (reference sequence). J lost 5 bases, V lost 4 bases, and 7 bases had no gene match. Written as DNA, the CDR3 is TGCAGTGCTATCATGACTAGCGGGAGAGGAGATACGCAGTATTTT. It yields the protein CSAIMTSGRGDTQYF.

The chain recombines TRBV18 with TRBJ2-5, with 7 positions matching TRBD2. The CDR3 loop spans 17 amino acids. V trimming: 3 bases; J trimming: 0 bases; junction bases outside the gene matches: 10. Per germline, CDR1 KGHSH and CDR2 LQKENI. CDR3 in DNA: TGTGCCAGCTCACCCCTAGCGGCAGGCCCTAACCAAGAGACCCAGTACTTC. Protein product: CASSPLAAGPNQETQYF.

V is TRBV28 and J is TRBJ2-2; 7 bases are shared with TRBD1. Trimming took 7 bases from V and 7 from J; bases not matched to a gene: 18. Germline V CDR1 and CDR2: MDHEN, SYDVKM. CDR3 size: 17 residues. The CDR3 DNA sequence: TGTGCCAGCACCCGAAGAAGGCCGGCCCCAGGGGGCGGGGAGCTGTTTTTT. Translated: CASTRRRPAPGGGELFF.

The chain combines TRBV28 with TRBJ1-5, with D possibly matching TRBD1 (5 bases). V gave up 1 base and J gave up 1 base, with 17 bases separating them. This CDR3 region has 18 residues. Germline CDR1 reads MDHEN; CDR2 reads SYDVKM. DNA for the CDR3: TGTGCCAGCAGTTTATCCCCGGGACTCGGTTCGAGCAATCAGCCCCAGCATTTT. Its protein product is CASSLSPGLGSSNQPQHF.

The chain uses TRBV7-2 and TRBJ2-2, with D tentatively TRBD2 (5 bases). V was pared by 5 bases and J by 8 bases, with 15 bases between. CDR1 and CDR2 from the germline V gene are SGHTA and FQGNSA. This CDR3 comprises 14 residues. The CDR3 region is CASSPEPRRGELFF. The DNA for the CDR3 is TGTGCCAGCAGCCCTGAACCCCGGAGGGGGGAGCTGTTTTTT.

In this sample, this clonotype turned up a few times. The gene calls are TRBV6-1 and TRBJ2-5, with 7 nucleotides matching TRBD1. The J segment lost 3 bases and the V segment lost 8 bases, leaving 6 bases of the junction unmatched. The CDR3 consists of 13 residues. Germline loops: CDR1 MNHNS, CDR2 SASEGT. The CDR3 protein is CASGNRGKETQYF. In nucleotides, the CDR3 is TGTGCCAGCGGGAACAGGGGTAAAGAGACCCAGTACTTC.

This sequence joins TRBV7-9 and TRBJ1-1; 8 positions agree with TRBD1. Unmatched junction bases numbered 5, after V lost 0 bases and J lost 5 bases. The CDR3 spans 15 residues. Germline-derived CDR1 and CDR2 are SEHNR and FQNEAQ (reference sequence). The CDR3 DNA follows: TGTGCCAGCAGCTTAGCGACAGGGGAGGGGACTGAAGCTTTCTTT. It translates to CASSLATGEGTEAFF.

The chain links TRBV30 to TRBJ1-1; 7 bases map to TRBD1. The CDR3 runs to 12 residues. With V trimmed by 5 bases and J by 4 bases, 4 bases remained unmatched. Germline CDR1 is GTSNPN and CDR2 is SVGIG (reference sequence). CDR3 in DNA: TGTGCCTGGGGCAGGGGGTCCACTGAAGCTTTCTTT. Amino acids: CAWGRGSTEAFF.

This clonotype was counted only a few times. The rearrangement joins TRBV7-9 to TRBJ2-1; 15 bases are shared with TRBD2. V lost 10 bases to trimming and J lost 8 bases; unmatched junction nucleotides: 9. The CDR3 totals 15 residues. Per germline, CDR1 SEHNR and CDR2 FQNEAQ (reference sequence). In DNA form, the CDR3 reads TGTGCCACCCCGAGGACTAGCGGGAGGGTAGATGAGCAGTTCTTC. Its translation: CATPRTSGRVDEQFF.

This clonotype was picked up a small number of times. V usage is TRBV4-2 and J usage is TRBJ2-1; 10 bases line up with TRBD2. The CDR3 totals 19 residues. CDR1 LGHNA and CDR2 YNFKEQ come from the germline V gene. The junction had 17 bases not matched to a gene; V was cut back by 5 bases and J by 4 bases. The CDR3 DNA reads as TGTGCCAGCAGCGCGCGGGGGGCTACCGGGACTAGCGCTTACAATGAGCAGTTCTTC. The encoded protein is CASSARGATGTSAYNEQFF.

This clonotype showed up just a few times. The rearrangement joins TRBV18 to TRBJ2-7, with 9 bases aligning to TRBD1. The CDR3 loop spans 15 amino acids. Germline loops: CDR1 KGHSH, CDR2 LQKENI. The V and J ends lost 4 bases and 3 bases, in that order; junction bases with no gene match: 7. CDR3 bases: TGTGCCAGCTCACAAACGGCGACAGGGGGCTACGAGCAGTACTTC. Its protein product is CASSQTATGGYEQYF.

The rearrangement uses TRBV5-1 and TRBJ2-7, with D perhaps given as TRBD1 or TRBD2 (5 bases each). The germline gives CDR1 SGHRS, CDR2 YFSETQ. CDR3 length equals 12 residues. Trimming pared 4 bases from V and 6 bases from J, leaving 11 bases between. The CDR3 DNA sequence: TGCGCCAGCAGCCGCATTGGGGGCGAGCAGTACTTC. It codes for CASSRIGGEQYF.

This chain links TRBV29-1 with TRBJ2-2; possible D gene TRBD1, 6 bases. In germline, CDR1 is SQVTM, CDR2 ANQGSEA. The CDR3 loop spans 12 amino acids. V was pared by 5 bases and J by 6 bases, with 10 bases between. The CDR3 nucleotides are TGCAGCGTTCATTCAGGGGCCGGGGAGCTGTTTTTT. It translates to CSVHSGAGELFF.

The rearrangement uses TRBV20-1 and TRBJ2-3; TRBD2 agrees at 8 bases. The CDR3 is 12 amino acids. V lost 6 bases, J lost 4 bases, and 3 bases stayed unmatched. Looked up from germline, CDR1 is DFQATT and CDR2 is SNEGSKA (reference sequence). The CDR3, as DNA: TGCAGTGCAGAACTAGCGGCAGATACGCAGTATTTT. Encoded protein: CSAELAADTQYF.

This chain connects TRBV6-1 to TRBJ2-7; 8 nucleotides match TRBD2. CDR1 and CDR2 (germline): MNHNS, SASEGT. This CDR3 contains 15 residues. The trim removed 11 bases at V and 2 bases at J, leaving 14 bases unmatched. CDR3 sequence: CASRASGGPTYEQYF. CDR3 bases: TGTGCCTCAAGGGCATCGGGAGGGCCCACCTACGAGCAGTACTTC.

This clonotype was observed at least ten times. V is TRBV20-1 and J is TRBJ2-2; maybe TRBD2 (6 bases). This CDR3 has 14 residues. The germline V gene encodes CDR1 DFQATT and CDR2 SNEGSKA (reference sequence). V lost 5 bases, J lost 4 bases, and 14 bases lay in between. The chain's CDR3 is CSAGSGAGTGELFF. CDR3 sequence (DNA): TGCAGTGCTGGCTCCGGAGCGGGCACCGGGGAGCTGTTTTTT.

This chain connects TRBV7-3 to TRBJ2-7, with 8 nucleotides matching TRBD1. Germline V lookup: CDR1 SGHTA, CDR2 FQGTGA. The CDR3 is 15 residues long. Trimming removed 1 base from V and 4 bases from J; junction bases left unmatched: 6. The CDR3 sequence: CASSLSPGGGYEQYF. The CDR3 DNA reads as TGTGCCAGCAGCTTAAGCCCAGGGGGCGGTTACGAGCAGTACTTC.

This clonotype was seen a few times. In DNA, the CDR3 is TGTGCCTGGAGTGTAGGACAACGGGGCGCGAAGACCCAGTACTTC. This encodes CAWSVGQRGAKTQYF. The chain carries TRBV30 and TRBJ2-5; tentatively, D is TRBD1 or TRBD2 (5 bases each). Germline V CDR1 and CDR2: GTSNPN, SVGIG (reference sequence). Trimming left V 0 bases short and J 6 bases short, with 17 bases between. This CDR3 is built from 15 residues.

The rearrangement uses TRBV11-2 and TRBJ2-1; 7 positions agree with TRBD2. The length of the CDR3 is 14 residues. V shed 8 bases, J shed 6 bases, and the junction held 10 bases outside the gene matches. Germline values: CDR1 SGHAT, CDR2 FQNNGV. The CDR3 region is CASGGLVGANEQFF. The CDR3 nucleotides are TGTGCCAGCGGCGGACTAGTCGGGGCCAATGAGCAGTTCTTC.

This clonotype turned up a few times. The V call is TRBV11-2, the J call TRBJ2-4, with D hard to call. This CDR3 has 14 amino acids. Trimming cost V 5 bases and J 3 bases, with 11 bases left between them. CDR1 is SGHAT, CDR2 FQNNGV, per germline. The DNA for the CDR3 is TGTGCCAGCAGCGAAGGGTTCGGCAAAAACATTCAGTACTTC. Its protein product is CASSEGFGKNIQYF.

The chain's CDR3 is CASSSHTGSAFF. CDR3 nucleotide sequence: TGCGCCAGCAGCTCTCATACAGGGAGCGCTTTCTTT. The genes are TRBV5-1 and TRBJ1-1; D possibly corresponds to TRBD1 (6 bases). CDR1 is SGHRS, CDR2 YFSETQ, per germline. This CDR3 spans 12 amino acids. V was pared by 3 bases and J by 11 bases, with 14 bases between.

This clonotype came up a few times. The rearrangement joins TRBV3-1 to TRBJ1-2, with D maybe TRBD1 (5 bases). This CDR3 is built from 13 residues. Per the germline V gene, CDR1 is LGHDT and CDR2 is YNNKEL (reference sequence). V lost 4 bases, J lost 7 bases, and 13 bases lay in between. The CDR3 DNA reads TGTGCCAGCAGCCGTGGGGCTCTCCTTGGCTACACCTTC. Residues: CASSRGALLGYTF.

DNA for the CDR3: TGCAGTGCTCCCCATCTCGAGCGGGGCCAAGAGACCCAGTACTTC. It encodes CSAPHLERGQETQYF. The chain is built from TRBV20-1 and TRBJ2-5, with TRBD2 identical over 7 bases. V lost 5 bases and J lost 1; bases outside the gene matches: 10. In germline, CDR1 is DFQATT, CDR2 SNEGSKA (reference sequence). There are 15 residues in the CDR3.

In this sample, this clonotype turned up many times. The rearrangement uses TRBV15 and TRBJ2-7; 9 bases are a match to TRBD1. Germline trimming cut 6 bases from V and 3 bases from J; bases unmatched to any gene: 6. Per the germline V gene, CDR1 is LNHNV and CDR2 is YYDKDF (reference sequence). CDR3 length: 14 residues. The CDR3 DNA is TGTGCCACCAGTTTGGGACAGGGTCTCTACGAGCAGTACTTC. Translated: CATSLGQGLYEQYF.

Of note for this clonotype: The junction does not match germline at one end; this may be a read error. As DNA, the CDR3 is TGCGCCAGCAGCTTGGGGGACACGATCTCCTACAAGCAGTACTTC. This translates into CASSLGDTISYKQYF. The chain recombines TRBV5-1 with TRBJ2-7, with D perhaps matching TRBD1 (6 bases). The CDR3 consists of 15 residues. The germline V gene has CDR1 SGHRS and CDR2 YFSETQ.